The source of this TCR beta chain is a study of regulatory and conventional T cells in RAG deficiency. Blood CD4+ CD25-high CD127-low regulatory T cells supplied the genomic DNA template. The CDR3 is 14 residues long. V shed 4 bases and J shed 3 bases, with 12 bases lying between them. CDR1 and CDR2 (germline): SQVTM, ANQGSEA. The assay was immunoSEQ multiplex PCR, and TCRdb's table has in-frame clones only and misses some. The table includes under 7,500 clones, around nine tenths detected once. These data were also filed under a second study, of regulatory T cells. From that study: Primers: 52 TRBV forward and 13 TRBJ reverse.

The sequencing sample was made of CD127- CD25+ CD4+ Tregs sorted from blood. The V and J genes are TRBV29-1 and TRBJ2-2; possibly TRBD1 for D (6 bases). This TCR came from a human donor in good health. For the CDR3, the DNA is TGCAGCGTTGTCCCGGGACATTACACCGGGGAGCTGTTTTTT. Translating gives CSVVPGHYTGELFF.